The subject of this entry is one T cell receptor (beta chain). This sample stems from a study of blood T cell repertoires in COVID-19. Germline V CDR1 and CDR2: LNHNV, YYDKDF (reference sequence). The CDR3 totals 16 residues. The V and J ends lost 3 bases and 4 bases, in that order; junction bases with no gene match: 8. Some clones are missing from TCRdb's copy, which holds only in-frame ones; the method was immunoSEQ multiplex PCR. The top ten clones hold approximately 40% of a sample with 65,000 to 95,000 clones, just under 80% of them seen once. Sequenced material: peripheral blood. The receptor's source is a man in his sixties with COVID-19, enrolled during active disease. The chain has TRBV15 and TRBJ2-1; 8 bases agree with TRBD2. CDR3 sequence reads: CATSSGGTRTYNEQFF. The CDR3 DNA follows: TGTGCCACCAGCAGTGGTGGGACTAGGACATACAATGAGCAGTTCTTC.